This T cell receptor (beta chain) comes out of a study of blood T cell repertoires in COVID-19. J gave up 1 base and V 8 bases, and 5 bases lay outside the gene matches. Looked up from germline, CDR1 is MNHEY and CDR2 is SMNVEV (reference sequence). The CDR3 runs 14 residues. Profiling relied on immunoSEQ multiplex PCR, and the TCRdb table lists in-frame clones only, not all of them. The sample consists of under 250,000 clones, 87% of them appearing once. Material: PBMCs or T cells enriched from blood (not recorded which). The chain carries TRBV27 and TRBJ1-2, with 9 bases fitting TRBD1. The source is a man aged 25-45 years who had recovered from COVID-19. Here the CDR3 reads CASSRQGVNYGYTF. The CDR3 bases are TGTGCCAGCTCCCGACAGGGGGTTAACTATGGCTACACCTTC.